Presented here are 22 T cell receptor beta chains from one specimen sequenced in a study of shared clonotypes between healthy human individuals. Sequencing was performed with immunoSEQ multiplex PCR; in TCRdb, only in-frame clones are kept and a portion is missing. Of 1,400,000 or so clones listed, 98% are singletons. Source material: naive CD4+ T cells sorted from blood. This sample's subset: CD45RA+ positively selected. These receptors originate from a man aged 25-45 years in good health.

In DNA, the CDR3 is TGTGCCAGCAGCCCCCATCTCCGGACTAGCGGGATTGGCCCGAACACCGGGGAGCTGTTTTTT. Amino acid sequence: CASSPHLRTSGIGPNTGELFF. V usage is TRBV9 and J usage is TRBJ2-2, with 12 positions matching TRBD2. V gave up 4 bases and J gave up 0 bases; unmatched junction bases: 16. The CDR3 covers 21 residues. Germline CDR1 is SGDLS and CDR2 is YYNGEE.

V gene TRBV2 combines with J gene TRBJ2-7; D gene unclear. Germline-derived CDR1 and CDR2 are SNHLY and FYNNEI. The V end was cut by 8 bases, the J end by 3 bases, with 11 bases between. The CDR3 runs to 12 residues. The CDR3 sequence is CASAWSIYEQYF. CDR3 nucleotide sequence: TGTGCCAGCGCTTGGTCCATCTACGAGCAGTACTTC.

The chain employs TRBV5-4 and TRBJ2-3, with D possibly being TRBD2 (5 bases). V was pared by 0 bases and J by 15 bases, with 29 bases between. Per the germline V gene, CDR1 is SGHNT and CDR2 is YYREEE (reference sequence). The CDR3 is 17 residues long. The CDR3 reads CASSLDGSQALKLVPYF. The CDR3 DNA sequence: TGTGCCAGCAGCTTGGATGGGAGTCAGGCTCTCAAACTAGTACCTTATTTT.

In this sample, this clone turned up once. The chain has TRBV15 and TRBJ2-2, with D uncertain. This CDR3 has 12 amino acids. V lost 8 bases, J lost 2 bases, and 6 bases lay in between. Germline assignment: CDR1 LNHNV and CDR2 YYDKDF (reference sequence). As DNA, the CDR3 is TGTGCCACCTGCCTAAACACCGGGGAGCTGTTTTTT. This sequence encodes CATCLNTGELFF.

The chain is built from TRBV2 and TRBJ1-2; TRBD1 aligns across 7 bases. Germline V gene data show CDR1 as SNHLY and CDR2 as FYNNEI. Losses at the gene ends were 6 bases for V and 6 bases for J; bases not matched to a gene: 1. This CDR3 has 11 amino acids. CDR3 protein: CASRGTDGYTF. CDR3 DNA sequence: TGTGCCAGCAGGGGGACAGATGGCTACACCTTC.

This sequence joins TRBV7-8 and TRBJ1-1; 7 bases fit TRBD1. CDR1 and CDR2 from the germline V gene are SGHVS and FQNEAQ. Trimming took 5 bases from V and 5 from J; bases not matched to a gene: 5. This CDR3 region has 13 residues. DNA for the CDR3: TGTGCCAGCAGCGCGGGCAGGGGGACTGAAGCTTTCTTT. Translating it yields CASSAGRGTEAFF.

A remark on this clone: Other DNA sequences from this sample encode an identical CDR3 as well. The CDR3 DNA sequence: TGCAGCGTCGTCCAGGGAAACACCATATATTTT. Amino acids: CSVVQGNTIYF. The V call is TRBV29-1, the J call TRBJ1-3; no firm D call. V was trimmed by 6 bases and J by 4 bases, leaving 7 bases between them. CDR1 is SQVTM and CDR2 is ANQGSEA in the germline V gene. The CDR3 spans 11 residues.

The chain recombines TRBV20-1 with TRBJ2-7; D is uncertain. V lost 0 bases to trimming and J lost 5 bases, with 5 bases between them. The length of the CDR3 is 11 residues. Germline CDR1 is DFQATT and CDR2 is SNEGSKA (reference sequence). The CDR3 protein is CSAREYHEQYF. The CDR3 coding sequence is TGCAGTGCTAGAGAATACCACGAGCAGTACTTC.

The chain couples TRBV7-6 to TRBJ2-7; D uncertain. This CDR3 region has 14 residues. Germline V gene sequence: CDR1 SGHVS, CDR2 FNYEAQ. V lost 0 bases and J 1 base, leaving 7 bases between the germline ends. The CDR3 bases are TGTGCCAGCAGCTTAGCGGGCCTATCCTACGAGCAGTACTTC. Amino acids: CASSLAGLSYEQYF.

CDR3 region: CASSELYGYTF. CDR3 DNA sequence: TGTGCCAGCAGTGAACTGTATGGCTACACCTTC. The gene calls are TRBV6-1 and TRBJ1-2, with unresolved D. Trimming cost V 2 bases and J 5 bases, with 3 bases left between them. The CDR3 is made up of 11 amino acids. Germline CDR1 MNHNS, CDR2 SASEGT.

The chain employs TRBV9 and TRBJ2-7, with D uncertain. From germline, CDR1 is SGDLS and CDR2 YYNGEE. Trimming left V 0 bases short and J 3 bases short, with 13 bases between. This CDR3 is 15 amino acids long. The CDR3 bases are TGTGCCAGCAGCGTAGATCCGGCAGGAAACTACGAGCAGTACTTC. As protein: CASSVDPAGNYEQYF.

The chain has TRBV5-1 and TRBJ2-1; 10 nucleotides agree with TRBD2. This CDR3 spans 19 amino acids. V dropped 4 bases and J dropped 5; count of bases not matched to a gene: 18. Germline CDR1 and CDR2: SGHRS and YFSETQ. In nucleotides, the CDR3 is TGCGCCAGCAGCCCCTCCACGTTTACCTCTAGCGGGGGCAACAATGAGCAGTTCTTC. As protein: CASSPSTFTSSGGNNEQFF. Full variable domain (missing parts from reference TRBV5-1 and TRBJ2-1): KAGVTQTPRYLIKTRGQQVTLSCSPISGHRSVSWYQQTPGQGLQFLFEYFSETQRNKGNFPGRFSGRQFSNSRSEMNVSTLELGDSALYLCASSPSTFTSSGGNNEQFFGPGTRLTVL.

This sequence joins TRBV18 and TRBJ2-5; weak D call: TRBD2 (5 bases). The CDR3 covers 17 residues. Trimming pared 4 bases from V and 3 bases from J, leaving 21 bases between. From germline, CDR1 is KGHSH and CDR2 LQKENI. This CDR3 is CASSRVYPSGNEETQYF. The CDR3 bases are TGTGCCAGCTCACGCGTTTACCCGAGCGGAAACGAAGAGACCCAGTACTTC. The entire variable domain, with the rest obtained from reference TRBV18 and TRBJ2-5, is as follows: NAGVMQNPRHLVRRRGQEARLRCSPMKGHSHVYWYRQLPEEGLKFMVYLQKENIIDESGMPKERFSAEFPKEGPSILRIQQVVRGDSAAYFCASSRVYPSGNEETQYFGPGTRLLVL.

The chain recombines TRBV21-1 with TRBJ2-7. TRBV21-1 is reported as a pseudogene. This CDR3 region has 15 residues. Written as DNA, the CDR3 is TGTGCCAGCAGCAAAGTACCCCTGATAACCTACGAGCAGTACTTC. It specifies CASSKVPLITYEQYF.

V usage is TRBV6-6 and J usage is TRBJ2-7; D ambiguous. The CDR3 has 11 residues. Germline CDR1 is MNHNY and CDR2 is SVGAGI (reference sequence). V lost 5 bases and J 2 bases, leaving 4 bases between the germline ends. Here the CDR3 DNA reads TGTGCCAGCAGTCAGACCTACGAGCAGTACTTC. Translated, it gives CASSQTYEQYF.

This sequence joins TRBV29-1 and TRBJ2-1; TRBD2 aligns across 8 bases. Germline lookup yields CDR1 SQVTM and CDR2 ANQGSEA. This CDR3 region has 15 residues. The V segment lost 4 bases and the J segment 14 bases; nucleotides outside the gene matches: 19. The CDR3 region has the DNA TGCAGCGTTGTAGCGGGACCGCACAATAAGGGGAGAAAGTTCTTC. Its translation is CSVVAGPHNKGRKFF.

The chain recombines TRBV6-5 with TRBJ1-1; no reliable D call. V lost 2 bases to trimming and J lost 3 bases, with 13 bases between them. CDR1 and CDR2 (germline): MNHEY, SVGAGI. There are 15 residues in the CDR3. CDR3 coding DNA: TGTGCCAGCAGTTACAGTGGGCTCCAGGACACTGAAGCTTTCTTT. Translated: CASSYSGLQDTEAFF.

In DNA form, the CDR3 reads TGTGCCACGATGGGACATGACGGATCAACTAATGAAAAACTGTTTTTT. Its protein product is CATMGHDGSTNEKLFF. The chain recombines TRBV28 with TRBJ1-4; D may be TRBD1 (6 bases). The V end lost 10 bases, the J end lost 0 bases, and 18 bases lay between the germline ends. The CDR3 extends over 16 amino acids. From germline, CDR1 is MDHEN and CDR2 SYDVKM.

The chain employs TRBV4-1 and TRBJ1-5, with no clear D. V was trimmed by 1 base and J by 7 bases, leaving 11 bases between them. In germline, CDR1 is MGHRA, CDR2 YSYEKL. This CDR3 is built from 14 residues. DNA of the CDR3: TGCGCCAGCAGCCAAGTGGACCAAAGGCAGCCCCAGCATTTT. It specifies CASSQVDQRQPQHF.

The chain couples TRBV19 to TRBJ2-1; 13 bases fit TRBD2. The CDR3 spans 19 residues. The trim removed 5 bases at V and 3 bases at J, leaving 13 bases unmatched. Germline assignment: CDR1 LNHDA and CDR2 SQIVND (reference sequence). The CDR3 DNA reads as TGTGCCAGTAGTCCGTACTCCGGGACTAGCGGGACATTCTACAATGAGCAGTTCTTC. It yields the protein CASSPYSGTSGTFYNEQFF. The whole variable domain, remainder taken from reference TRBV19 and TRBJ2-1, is DGGITQSPKYLFRKEGQNVTLSCEQNLNHDAMYWYRQDPGQGLRLIYYSQIVNDFQKGDIAEGYSVSREKKESFPLTVTSAQKNPTAFYLCASSPYSGTSGTFYNEQFFGPGTRLTVL.

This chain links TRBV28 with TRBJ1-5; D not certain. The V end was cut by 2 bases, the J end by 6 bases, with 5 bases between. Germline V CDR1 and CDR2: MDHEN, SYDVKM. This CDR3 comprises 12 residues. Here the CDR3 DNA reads TGTGCCAGCAGTTTACCATTTCAGCCCCAGCATTTT. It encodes CASSLPFQPQHF.

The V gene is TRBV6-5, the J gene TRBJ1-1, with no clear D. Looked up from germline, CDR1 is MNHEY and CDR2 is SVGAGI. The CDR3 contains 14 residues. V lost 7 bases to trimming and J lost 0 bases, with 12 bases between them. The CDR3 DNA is TGTGCCAGCATAAGCCCGGGAGTGAACACTGAAGCTTTCTTT. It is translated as CASISPGVNTEAFF.